This T cell receptor (beta chain) was observed in a study of blood T cell repertoires in COVID-19. The CDR3 extends over 12 amino acids. The V end was cut by 2 bases, the J end by 8 bases, with 9 bases between. CDR1 and CDR2 (germline): MDHEN, SYDVKM. Only in-frame clones appear in the TCRdb table, and some are missing; sequencing was by immunoSEQ multiplex PCR. The table includes around 270,000 clones, approximately 92% detected once. Sequencing was done on a sample of peripheral blood. This chain links TRBV28 with TRBJ1-1; no clear D gene. The TCR comes from a person between 18 and 30 years old with COVID-19, enrolled during active disease. The CDR3 protein is CASSLQVSEAFF. DNA for the CDR3: TGTGCCAGCAGTTTACAGGTTTCCGAAGCTTTCTTT.